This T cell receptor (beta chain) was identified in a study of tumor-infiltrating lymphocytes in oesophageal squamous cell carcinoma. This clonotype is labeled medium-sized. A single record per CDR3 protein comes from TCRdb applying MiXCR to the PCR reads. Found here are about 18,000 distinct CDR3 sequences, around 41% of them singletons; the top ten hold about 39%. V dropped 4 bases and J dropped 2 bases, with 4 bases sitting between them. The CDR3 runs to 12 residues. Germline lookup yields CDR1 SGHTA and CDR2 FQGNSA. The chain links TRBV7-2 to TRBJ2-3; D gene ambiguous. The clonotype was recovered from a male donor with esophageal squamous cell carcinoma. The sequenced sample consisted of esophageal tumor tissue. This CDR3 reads CASSSFTDTQYF. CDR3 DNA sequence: TGTGCCAGCAGCTCATTCACAGATACGCAGTATTTT.